This T cell receptor (beta chain) was obtained from a study of graft-versus-host responses after intestinal transplantation. Study information: Each of the recipients got a multivisceral, liver-intestinal, or isolated intestinal transplant. Induction with anti-thymocyte globulin, then tacrolimus and steroids for around three years, was given to all recipients.

Turning to this clone: Its antigen is currently unknown.

Findings and limits, study-wide: Researchers found peak circulating GvH clone levels linked to early post-transplant HvG declines. Detected in recipient marrow were GvH clones, some of which were first observed in ileum or blood.

TCRdb's copy holds only in-frame clones and misses some; the assay was immunoSEQ multiplex PCR. The sample lists under 100,000 clones; roughly 80% were seen once. The sequencing here drew on unstimulated CD4+ T cells sorted from spleen or lymph node cells, taken before intestinal transplant. The origin of this receptor is a human donor who received an intestinal transplant.

Written as DNA, the CDR3 is TGTGCCAGCAGCAGGGCAGGGGTAGACACTGAAGCTTTCTTT. It specifies CASSRAGVDTEAFF. The chain is built from TRBV7-9 and TRBJ1-1; TRBD1 is a possible D gene (6 bases). The CDR3 is 14 amino acids. Germline V gives CDR1 SEHNR, CDR2 FQNEAQ (reference sequence). V was cut by 5 bases and J by 3 bases, with 13 bases left in between.